The rows below give T cell receptor beta chains drawn from one sample of a study of control samples from healthy donors and cancer patients. Sequenced by immunoSEQ multiplex PCR; TCRdb stores in-frame clones only, minus some. The sample has over 55,000 clones, under 95% seen once; the top ten hold 0.8% to 1%. Sequenced sample: PBMCs. Receptors were obtained from a man aged 25 to 40 with colorectal cancer. Both conserved end residues are trimmed from each CDR3.

J gene | V gene | CDR3 protein
TRBJ2-6 | TRBV5-4 | ASSLGGPDGANVLT
TRBJ1-5 | TRBV7-9 | ASSQDGDNQPQH
TRBJ2-3 | TRBV7-6 | ASSSPGITLTDTQY
TRBJ2-2 | TRBV7-2 | ASSLESDLNTGELF
TRBJ2-1 | TRBV6-5 | ASIDTYNEQF
TRBJ2-5 | TRBV29-1 | SVEDWGGRIPYVETQY
TRBJ1-4 | TRBV9 | ASSVEMGRDEKLF
TRBJ2-3 | TRBV19 | ASSTSGDTQY
TRBJ2-7 | TRBV5-4 | AFTSEVAAQNYEQY
TRBJ1-2 | TRBV29-1 | SAGGLGEGGRGYGYT
TRBJ2-2 | TRBV6-2/TRBV6-3 | ASSFLYGLTVNTGELF
TRBJ1-3 | TRBV6-5 | ASSYRGGVGNTIY
TRBJ1-2 | TRBV30 | AWSGTGITGYT
TRBJ2-3 | TRBV7-9 | ASSLWDYRTDTQY